This T cell receptor (beta chain) is from a study of shared clonotypes between healthy human individuals (dated by TCRdb to the early 2020s). Study-wide context: Two women and a few men aged 18 to 49 years were included in the cohort. For each donor, CD4 naive and CD4 memory were each run on three plates, CD8 naive on two plates, and CD8 memory on one plate. The study deeply sequenced blood TCR repertoires of about 5 healthy adults to estimate repertoire size and the extent of clonotype sharing between individuals. Different laboratories and diverse techniques were used to prepare libraries and sequence TCR repertoires, to increase sequencing depth and limit assay-specific biases. Leukapheresis yielded between about 0.94 and 9 billion PBMCs per donor. Overall study results and their limits: Because the study included a small number of donors, the genetic and exposure-history diversity represented was limited. Across several donors, approximately 5% of naive CD4, roughly 3.3% of naive CD8, about 2.3% of memory CD4, and approximately 0.4% of memory CD8 clonotypes were shared. Incomplete sequencing was indicated by rarefaction of sorted-subset datasets, despite the large sequencing depth. Sampling was limited to blood, and TCR repertoires in tissue likely differ from TCR repertoires in blood. Pairwise subsampling indicated that sequencing depth was expected to affect the degree of clonotype sharing among donors. Clonotypes shared by all four sorted-subset donors showed higher generation probabilities than non-shared clonotypes. Larger estimated clonotype richness was generally found for naive subsets than for memory subsets.

TCR CDR3 regions were amplified from genomic DNA by multiplex PCR using the deep immunoSEQ assay. For each cell subset, the extracted genomic DNA was distributed evenly across all wells of several immunoSEQ 96-well plates, and each plate served as one replicate. Each replicate PCR for sorted subsets received around 200 ng genomic DNA, equal to about 30,000 T cell genomes. Purified libraries were quantified with a Qubit 3.0 fluorometer, sized on a Bioanalyzer 2100, and re-quantified with the KAPA Library Quantification kit. Every immunoSEQ 96-well plate was sequenced on a dedicated single-read 150-cycle Illumina NextSeq 550 flow cell. The paper's processing steps were these. Because the immunoSEQ output held only junctional sequences and lacked quality scores, the filtering could not match the filtering applied to full-length reads. Sequences were annotated with PyIR, a Python wrapper for IgBLAST v1.9, and V/J genes and CDR3 were assigned using IMGT germline references. Reads with weak V/J assignments (E-value above 1e-6), missing CDR3, stop codons, out-of-frame junctions, or ambiguous translated residues were removed. V3J clonotypes were defined by identical inferred V gene, J gene, and CDR3 amino acid sequence. To compute the percentage overlap between repertoires, the number of shared unique clonotypes was divided by the size of the smaller repertoire. Repertoire richness was assessed with RTK rarefaction, the Chao1 estimator, and Recon v2.1 estimates of unobserved clonotypes. Generation probabilities for all TCRbeta clonotypes obtained by the gDNA method from several donors were computed using OLGA. Held by TCRdb, this immuneACCESS table contains in-frame sequences only and omits some clones. Under half of the omission traces to an unresolved V gene where checked; the cause of the rest is unknown. The DNA gave D and trimming, while V, J and clone size come from that table. The sample table shows 2 million to 2.5 million clones, and 85% to 95% are seen once. 0.3% to 0.4% of the sample comes from the top ten.

V loses 3 bases of germline sequence and J loses 1 base, and the interval between the two ends is 8 bases. The CDR3 goes from the cysteine to the phenylalanine over 14 residues. Kept here is only the CDR3 DNA, which spans 42 bases and is read in frame from base 1. Looking up the germline V gene yields CDR1 SGHRS and CDR2 YFSETQ. The donors were healthy, HIV-negative adults who had no recently reported acute infections or vaccinations. Every donor was a Caucasian adult living in Nashville, Tennessee, USA. Magnetic negative selection was used to enrich CD4+ T cells, after which naive cells were positively selected on CD45RA and the negative fraction became the memory subset. After blood collection by leukapheresis, PBMCs were isolated using Ficoll-Histopaque density gradient centrifugation and then cryopreserved in the vapor phase of liquid nitrogen. Analytical flow cytometry was used to check the purity and quantity of every magnetically sorted T cell population. Genomic DNA was isolated from every sorted fraction and measured by UV absorbance on a Nanodrop 2000c.

Concerning this clone itself: Its antigen remains undetermined. Base qualities are not provided; no much larger clone lies one nucleotide away.

The sequencing input was naive CD4+ T cells from PBMCs. Reading the label with the study, this specimen's cell subset or site is: CD45RA+ positively selected. The rearrangement combines TRBV5-1 with TRBJ2-1, with the D gene uncertain. This TCR derives from a man aged 18-30 years in good health. Some clones in this sample may be carry-over from other donors' samples. CDR3 sequence: CASSSQESYNEQFF. At the DNA level, the sequence is TGCGCCAGCAGCTCGCAGGAGTCCTACAATGAGCAGTTCTTC.